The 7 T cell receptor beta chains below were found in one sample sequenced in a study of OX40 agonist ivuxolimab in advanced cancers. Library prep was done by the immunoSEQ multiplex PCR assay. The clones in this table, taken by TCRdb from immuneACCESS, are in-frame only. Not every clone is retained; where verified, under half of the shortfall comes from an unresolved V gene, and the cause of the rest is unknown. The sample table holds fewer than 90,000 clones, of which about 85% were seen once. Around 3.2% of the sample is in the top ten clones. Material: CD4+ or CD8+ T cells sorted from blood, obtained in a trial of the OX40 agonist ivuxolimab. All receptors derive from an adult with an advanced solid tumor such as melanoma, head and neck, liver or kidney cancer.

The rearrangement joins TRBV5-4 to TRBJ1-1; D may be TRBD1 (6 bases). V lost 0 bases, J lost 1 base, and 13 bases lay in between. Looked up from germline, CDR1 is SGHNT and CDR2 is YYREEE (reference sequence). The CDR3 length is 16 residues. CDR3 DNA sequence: TGTGCCAGCAGCTTGGGACAGGTTGTCCGGAACACTGAAGCTTTCTTT. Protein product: CASSLGQVVRNTEAFF.

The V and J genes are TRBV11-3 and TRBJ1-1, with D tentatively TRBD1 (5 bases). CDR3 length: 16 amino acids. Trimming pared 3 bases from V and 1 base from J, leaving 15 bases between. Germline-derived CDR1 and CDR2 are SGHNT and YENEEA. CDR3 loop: CASSFWQGWGNTEAFF. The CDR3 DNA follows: TGTGCCAGCAGCTTCTGGCAGGGTTGGGGGAACACTGAAGCTTTCTTT. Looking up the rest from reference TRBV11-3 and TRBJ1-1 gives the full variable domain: EAGVVQSPRYKIIEKKQPVAFWCNPISGHNTLYWYLQNLGQGPELLIRYENEEAVDDSQLPKDRFSAERLKGVDSTLKIQPAELGDSAVYLCASSFWQGWGNTEAFFGQGTRLTVV.

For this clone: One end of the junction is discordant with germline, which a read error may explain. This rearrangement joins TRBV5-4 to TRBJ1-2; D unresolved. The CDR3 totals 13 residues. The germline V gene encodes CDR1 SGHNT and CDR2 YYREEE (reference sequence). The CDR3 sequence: CASSYFDVPGCTF. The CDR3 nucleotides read TGTGCCAGCAGCTATTTTGACGTCCCAGGCTGCACCTTC.

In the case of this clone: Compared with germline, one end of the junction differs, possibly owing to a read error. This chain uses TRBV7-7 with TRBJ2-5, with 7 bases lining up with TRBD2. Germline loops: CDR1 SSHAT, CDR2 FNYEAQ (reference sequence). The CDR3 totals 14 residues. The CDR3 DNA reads TGTGCTAGCAGCCTCCGGGGAGGGGAAGAGACCCAGTACTTC. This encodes CASSLRGGEETQYF. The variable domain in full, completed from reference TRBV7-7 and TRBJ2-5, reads GAGVSQSPRYKVTKRGQDVTLRCDPISSHATLYWYQQALGQGPEFLTYFNYEAQPDKSGLPSDRFSAERPEGSISTLTIQRTEQRDSAMYRCASSLRGGEETQYFGPGTRLLVL.

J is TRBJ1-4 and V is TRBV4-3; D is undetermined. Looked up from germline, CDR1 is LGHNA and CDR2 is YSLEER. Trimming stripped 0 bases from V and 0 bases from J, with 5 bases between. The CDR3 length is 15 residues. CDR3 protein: CASSQELATNEKLFF. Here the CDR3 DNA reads TGCGCCAGCAGCCAAGAACTCGCAACTAATGAAAAACTGTTTTTT.

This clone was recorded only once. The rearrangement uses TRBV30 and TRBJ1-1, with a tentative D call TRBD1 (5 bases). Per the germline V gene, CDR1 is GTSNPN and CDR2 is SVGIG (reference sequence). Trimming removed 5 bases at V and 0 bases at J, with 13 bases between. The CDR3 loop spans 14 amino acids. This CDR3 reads CAWGKTVMNTEAFF. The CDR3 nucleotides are TGTGCCTGGGGGAAGACAGTTATGAACACTGAAGCTTTCTTT.

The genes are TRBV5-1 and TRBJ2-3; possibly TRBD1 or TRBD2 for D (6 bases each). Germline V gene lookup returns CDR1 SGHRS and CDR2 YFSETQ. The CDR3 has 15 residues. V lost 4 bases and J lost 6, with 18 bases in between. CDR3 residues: CASSLLGGRGDTQYF. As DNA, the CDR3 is TGCGCCAGCAGCCTATTAGGGGGGCGTGGGGATACGCAGTATTTT.